These 7 T cell receptor beta chains originate from one sample sequenced in a study of blood T cell repertoires in COVID-19. Here immunoSEQ multiplex PCR was the method, and the copy in TCRdb shows in-frame clones only, minus some. The sample includes 150,000 to 200,000 clones, roughly 85% of them seen just once. Sequencing was carried out using peripheral blood. These receptors all come from a human donor with acute or convalescent COVID-19. The donor label of this sample is uncertain.

This clone was recorded only once. The CDR3 sequence: CASSLEGRGADTQYF. The CDR3 DNA follows: TGCGCCAGCAGCTTGGAGGGTCGGGGTGCAGATACGCAGTATTTT. The chain links TRBV5-1 to TRBJ2-3, with TRBD2 as a possible D gene (5 bases). This CDR3 has 15 residues. V was cut by 0 bases and J by 4 bases, with 12 bases left in between. Germline V gene data show CDR1 as SGHRS and CDR2 as YFSETQ.

The chain recombines TRBV5-1 with TRBJ1-1; 9 nucleotides align to TRBD1. The CDR3 consists of 14 residues. Germline values: CDR1 SGHRS, CDR2 YFSETQ. Losses at the gene ends were 4 bases for V and 4 bases for J; bases not matched to a gene: 5. The CDR3 DNA reads TGCGCCAGCAGCCCCCGGACAGGGGCCACTGAAGCTTTCTTT. Protein sequence: CASSPRTGATEAFF.

This chain connects TRBV6-6 to TRBJ2-7, with TRBD1 identical over 9 bases. J lost 3 bases, V lost 7 bases, and 4 bases had no gene match. The CDR3 totals 13 residues. The germline V gene has CDR1 MNHNY and CDR2 SVGAGI (reference sequence). The CDR3 sequence is CASTRQGGYEQYF. CDR3 DNA sequence: TGTGCCAGCACCCGACAGGGGGGCTACGAGCAGTACTTC.

The V and J genes are TRBV28 and TRBJ1-2; 8 nucleotides line up with TRBD1. CDR3 length equals 15 residues. Trimming removed 2 bases from V and 5 bases from J; junction bases left unmatched: 7. CDR1 is MDHEN and CDR2 is SYDVKM in the germline V gene. CDR3: CASSLSDRGPYGYTF. The CDR3 nucleotides read TGTGCCAGCAGTTTAAGTGACAGGGGTCCTTATGGCTACACCTTC.

Only a few counts were recorded for this clone. J is TRBJ2-7 and V is TRBV7-6; 11 bases fit TRBD2. V was pared by 4 bases and J by 4 bases, with 3 bases of the junction left unmatched. The V gene's germline CDR1 is SGHVS and CDR2 FNYEAQ. This CDR3 spans 14 amino acids. The CDR3 nucleotides are TGTGCCAGCAGCTCGGGACTAGCGGAATACGAGCAGTACTTC. Translated: CASSSGLAEYEQYF.

J is TRBJ1-1 and V is TRBV6-1, with 8 bases matching TRBD1. CDR1 MNHNS and CDR2 SASEGT come from the germline V gene. The V and J ends lost 2 bases and 1 base, in that order; junction bases with no gene match: 3. This CDR3 region has 15 residues. The chain's CDR3 is CASSELTGGNTEAFF. The CDR3 DNA reads TGTGCCAGCAGTGAACTTACAGGGGGGAACACTGAAGCTTTCTTT.

The V gene is TRBV3-1 (or the pseudogene TRBV3-2), the J gene TRBJ2-3; 10 bases align to TRBD2. V lost 1 base, J lost 6 bases, and 13 bases stayed unmatched. The CDR3 is made up of 18 amino acids. Germline V gene lookup returns CDR1 LGHDT and CDR2 YNNKEL (reference sequence). The CDR3 DNA reads TGTGCCAGCAGCCAAGGATTCATTAGCGGGGGGAAAAGGGATACGCAGTATTTT. Encoded protein: CASSQGFISGGKRDTQYF.